This TCR beta chain was profiled in a study of siplizumab effects on memory and regulatory T cells. Assays were performed on roughly 94,000 TCR templates per sample. Data came from immunoSEQ multiplex PCR; TCRdb stores just in-frame clones and leaves some out. The sample holds 100,000 or so clones, around 94% seen once. Study-wide points: Among mappable alloreactive CD4+ clones, the Treg-derived fraction averaged around 70% with siplizumab versus under 30% in controls.

This clone was seen only once. Antigen specificity is unknown. CDR3 size: 16 residues. V lost 0 bases, J lost 3 bases, and 12 bases lay in between. From germline, CDR1 is MNHEY and CDR2 SVGAGI. The clonotype was recovered from a human donor in good health. The source material was non-Treg CD4+ T cells sorted from blood. V is TRBV6-5 and J is TRBJ1-3; D unclear. The CDR3 nucleotides read TGTGCCAGCAGTTACTCGAGGCACATTATTGGAAACACCATATATTTT. It encodes CASSYSRHIIGNTIYF.